The count of the clone carrying this TCR beta chain is one. Antigen unknown. This sample stems from a study of pediatric ulcerative colitis. Study-level information: Several patients showed pancolitis and two showed left-sided colitis. Overall study findings and caveats: A couple of rectal clonotypes were found only in ulcerative colitis patients, all of them.

The survey-level immunoSEQ assay was used. Using immunoSEQ multiplex PCR, the repertoire was profiled, and TCRdb retains in-frame clones only, with some absent. Here the sample spans more than 40,000 clones, under 80% being singletons. The CDR3 runs to 13 residues. Germline CDR1 and CDR2: SEHNR and FQNEAQ (reference sequence). The V end lost 0 bases, the J end lost 7 bases, and 10 bases lay between the germline ends. Rectal tissue came from one to two pinch biopsies taken at colonoscopy. This TCR was sampled from a girl aged 5-17 years with moderate ulcerative colitis. The gene calls are TRBV7-9 and TRBJ2-7; D may be TRBD1 or TRBD2 (5 bases each). The material sequenced was gut tissue. This CDR3 reads CASSLAWDEEQYF. DNA of the CDR3: TGTGCCAGCAGCTTAGCTTGGGACGAGGAGCAGTACTTC.